This TCR beta chain came from a study of control samples from healthy donors and cancer patients. Germline V gene sequence: CDR1 SGHRS, CDR2 YFSETQ. J was trimmed by 3 bases and V by 4 bases; bases with no gene match: 7. The CDR3 runs 15 residues. This clone was observed a single time. Repertoires were generated with immunoSEQ multiplex PCR, while TCRdb's copy carries only in-frame clones and drops some. The sample has fewer than 150,000 clones; approximately 89% are singletons. Sample: blood. The source of this sequence is a man aged 18 to 30 in good health. This chain joins TRBV5-1 and TRBJ1-5; 7 bases fit TRBD1. The CDR3 coding sequence is TGCGCCAGCAGCGTGGACGGACAGGACAATCAGCCCCAGCATTTT. The encoded protein is CASSVDGQDNQPQHF.